Below are 26 T cell receptor beta chains sequenced from a single sample in a study of CD8 T cells in Susac syndrome (dated by TCRdb to between 2018 and 2021). Library construction relied on the immunoSEQ multiplex PCR assay. RNA was extracted using the RNeasy kit, and roughly 0.45 to 1 microgram was reverse transcribed with random hexamers. TCRdb reworked the public reads: Q25 trimming with fastp, MiXCR clone assembly, productive beta chains retained. A single entry per CDR3 protein holds the most common genes and DNA from its merged rows. This sample has 150,000 to 200,000 distinct CDR3 sequences in its table, and approximately 93% of those were observed once. The ten largest clones add up to around 0.1% of the sample. Sequencing was performed on CD4+ T cells from PBMCs. All receptors come from a human donor in good health.

The rearrangement uses TRBV6-6 and TRBJ2-1, with 9 bases lining up with TRBD1. Germline V gene lookup returns CDR1 MNHNY and CDR2 SVGAGI (reference sequence). The CDR3 sequence is 11 residues long. The junction had 4 bases not matched to a gene; V was cut back by 6 bases and J by 13 bases. The CDR3 nucleotides read TGTGCCAGCAGCCAGGACAGGGGCCAGTTCTTC. Translation: CASSQDRGQFF.

The chain couples TRBV3-1 to TRBJ1-6, with unresolved D. Between the trimmed V and J ends, which lost 0 bases and 14 bases, there was a span of 11 bases. The CDR3 length is 13 residues. CDR1 is LGHDT and CDR2 is YNNKEL in the germline V gene (reference sequence). CDR3 sequence reads: CASSQDTTGALHF. In nucleotides, the CDR3 is TGTGCCAGCAGCCAAGATACGACTGGAGCCCTCCACTTT.

V is TRBV19 and J is TRBJ2-7; D could derive from TRBD1 or TRBD2 (5 bases each). Germline V gene data show CDR1 as LNHDA and CDR2 as SQIVND (reference sequence). This CDR3 is 14 amino acids long. Trimming stripped 4 bases from V and 7 bases from J, with 17 bases between. In DNA, the CDR3 is TGTGCCAGTAGTACGTCCGGGGCGACGGGGGAGCAGTACGTC. Protein product: CASSTSGATGEQYV.

This chain links TRBV20-1 with TRBJ2-7, with 9 nucleotides matching TRBD2. Losses at the gene ends were 0 bases for V and 4 bases for J; bases not matched to a gene: 10. Looked up from germline, CDR1 is DFQATT and CDR2 is SNEGSKA (reference sequence). CDR3 size: 16 residues. This chain's CDR3 is CSARDGGPSGEYEQYF. As DNA, the CDR3 is TGCAGTGCTAGAGATGGAGGGCCTAGCGGGGAATACGAGCAGTACTTC.

The V gene is TRBV19, the J gene TRBJ2-4; D remains unclear. This CDR3 is built from 13 residues. Trimming removed 7 bases at V and 1 base at J, with 8 bases between. The germline gives CDR1 LNHDA, CDR2 SQIVND (reference sequence). CDR3 loop: CASTSGAKNIQYF. In DNA, the CDR3 is TGTGCCAGTACCTCCGGGGCCAAAAACATTCAGTACTTC.

This chain uses TRBV9 with TRBJ1-1; D gene ambiguous. The germline CDR1 and CDR2 sequences are SGDLS and YYNGEE. The CDR3 has 18 residues. V was clipped by 4 bases and J by 6 bases, with 28 bases between them. CDR3 in amino acids: CASSPESPRLGFGAEAFF. The CDR3 DNA follows: TGTGCCAGCAGCCCCGAGAGCCCCAGGTTGGGATTTGGAGCTGAAGCTTTCTTT.

The CDR3 loop is CASSVATPNSPLHF. CDR3 nucleotides: TGTGCCAGCAGCGTAGCCACCCCGAATTCACCCCTCCACTTT. V gene TRBV9 combines with J gene TRBJ1-6; D unclear. CDR3 length: 14 amino acids. Germline assignment: CDR1 SGDLS and CDR2 YYNGEE. Trimming took 0 bases from V and 7 from J, leaving 8 bases between them. The complete variable domain, with remaining parts taken from reference TRBV9 and TRBJ1-6, reads DSGVTQTPKHLITATGQRVTLRCSPRSGDLSVYWYQQSLDQGLQFLIQYYNGEERAKGNILERFSAQQFPDLHSELNLSSLELGDSALYFCASSVATPNSPLHFGNGTRLTVT.

The gene calls are TRBV6-1 and TRBJ2-6, with no clear D. Deletions cut 5 bases from V and 0 bases from J, with 11 bases between. Germline V gene sequence: CDR1 MNHNS, CDR2 SASEGT. CDR3 size: 16 residues. The DNA for the CDR3 is TGTGCCAGCAGTCGACAAACCGTCTCTGGGGCCAACGTCCTGACTTTC. This encodes CASSRQTVSGANVLTF.

This rearrangement joins TRBV20-1 to TRBJ2-7, with D possibly being TRBD2 (6 bases). The germline CDR1 and CDR2 sequences are DFQATT and SNEGSKA (reference sequence). The V and J ends lost 3 bases and 0 bases respectively, with 12 bases between them. This CDR3 is 14 amino acids long. The DNA of the CDR3 is TGCAGTGCTAGTTCCGCGGGGTCCTCCTACGAGCAGTACTTC. Its protein product is CSASSAGSSYEQYF.

The rearrangement uses TRBV5-1 and TRBJ2-1; 7 bases are a match to TRBD2. In germline, CDR1 is SGHRS, CDR2 YFSETQ. Trimming cost V 0 bases and J 8 bases; bases outside gene matches: 2. The CDR3 loop spans 13 amino acids. CDR3 DNA sequence: TGCGCCAGCAGCTTGGTGACTAGCTATGAGCAGTTCTTC. It yields the protein CASSLVTSYEQFF.

The chain links TRBV4-2 to TRBJ2-3; tentatively, D is TRBD1 or TRBD2 (5 bases each). Trimming took off 3 bases at V and 4 bases at J, with 11 bases between the two ends. Looked up from germline, CDR1 is LGHNA and CDR2 is YNFKEQ. The CDR3 loop spans 14 amino acids. CDR3 sequence (DNA): TGTGCCAGCAGCCATGAGGGGCGGCCAGATACGCAGTATTTT. Its translation: CASSHEGRPDTQYF.

The gene calls are TRBV5-1 and TRBJ2-4; possibly TRBD1 or TRBD2 for D (6 bases each). V dropped 0 bases and J dropped 3 bases, with 19 bases sitting between them. The CDR3 extends over 18 amino acids. Germline V gene lookup returns CDR1 SGHRS and CDR2 YFSETQ. CDR3 loop: CASSLERRGPTYKNIQYF. The CDR3 DNA is TGCGCCAGCAGCTTGGAGCGCCGGGGGCCTACCTACAAAAACATTCAGTACTTC. The whole variable domain, filled in from reference TRBV5-1 and TRBJ2-4, reads KAGVTQTPRYLIKTRGQQVTLSCSPISGHRSVSWYQQTPGQGLQFLFEYFSETQRNKGNFPGRFSGRQFSNSRSEMNVSTLELGDSALYLCASSLERRGPTYKNIQYFGAGTRLSVL.

The chain carries TRBV28 and TRBJ2-2, with a weak D call TRBD1 (5 bases). This CDR3 is 13 amino acids long. Germline V lookup: CDR1 MDHEN, CDR2 SYDVKM. V was clipped by 7 bases and J by 8 bases, with 14 bases between them. CDR3 residues: CASKQTPGGELFF. CDR3 nucleotides: TGTGCCAGCAAACAAACCCCAGGGGGGGAGCTGTTTTTT.

The chain combines TRBV10-2 with TRBJ2-5; D may correspond to TRBD1 or TRBD2 (5 bases each). The V end lost 5 bases, the J end lost 5 bases, and 21 bases lay between the germline ends. The CDR3 consists of 16 residues. Per germline, CDR1 WSHSY and CDR2 SAAADI. CDR3 DNA sequence: TGCGCCAGCAGTCCCCTCCTAGCAGGGCTTGGGGAGACCCAGTACTTC. Amino acids: CASSPLLAGLGETQYF.

This rearrangement joins TRBV29-1 to TRBJ2-3; D uncertain. The V gene's germline CDR1 is SQVTM and CDR2 ANQGSEA. The CDR3 contains 11 residues. Trimming removed 7 bases from V and 5 bases from J, with 10 bases in between. CDR3 in amino acids: CSASSVDTQYF. The DNA of the CDR3 is TGCAGCGCCTCCTCCGTAGATACGCAGTATTTT.

Concerning this clonotype: Germline is not matched at one junction end, which may reflect a read error. The rearrangement joins TRBV14 to TRBJ1-5, with D possibly matching TRBD1 (6 bases). The CDR3 runs to 13 residues. CDR1 is SGHDN, CDR2 FVKESK, per germline. CDR3 DNA: TGTGCCAGCAGTCAAGGGGGGAGTCAGCCCCAGCATTTT. It encodes CASSQGGSQPQHF. Full variable domain (outside the CDR3, taken from reference TRBV14 and TRBJ1-5): EAGVTQFPSHSVIEKGQTVTLRCDPISGHDNLYWYRRVMGKEIKFLLHFVKESKQDESGMPNNRFLAERTGGTYSTLKVQPAELEDSGVYFCASSQGGSQPQHFGDGTRLSIL.

The chain combines TRBV27 with TRBJ2-1; D perhaps matches TRBD2 (7 bases). V dropped 4 bases and J dropped 8 bases, with 21 bases sitting between them. Germline CDR1 reads MNHEY; CDR2 reads SMNVEV (reference sequence). There are 16 residues in the CDR3. The CDR3 loop reads CASSSFILARGDEQFF. DNA of the CDR3: TGTGCCAGCAGTTCCTTTATACTAGCGAGGGGGGATGAGCAGTTCTTC.

The chain combines TRBV7-2 with TRBJ2-6; 7 positions agree with TRBD1. Per the germline V gene, CDR1 is SGHTA and CDR2 is FQGNSA. CDR3 length: 11 amino acids. V lost 3 bases to trimming and J lost 13 bases; unmatched junction nucleotides: 0. In nucleotides, the CDR3 is TGTGCCAGCAGCTTGACAGGGGTCCTGACTTTC. It codes for CASSLTGVLTF.

The gene calls are TRBV14 and TRBJ1-1; D call uncertain. CDR3 size: 14 residues. Germline loops: CDR1 SGHDN, CDR2 FVKESK. The V end lost 1 base, the J end lost 1 base, and 7 bases lay between the germline ends. As DNA, the CDR3 is TGTGCCAGCAGCCAAGTGACCGGGAACACTGAAGCTTTCTTT. Its translation: CASSQVTGNTEAFF.

The chain couples TRBV12-3 or TRBV12-4 to TRBJ2-3; 10 bases are shared with TRBD2. This CDR3 is 15 amino acids long. V dropped 6 bases and J dropped 14; count of bases not matched to a gene: 17. CDR3 loop: CASRTLPAPSGGLYF. In nucleotides, the CDR3 is TGTGCCAGCAGAACCCTCCCAGCCCCTAGCGGGGGACTGTATTTT.

The chain recombines TRBV30 with TRBJ1-5; 7 bases line up with TRBD1. CDR1 GTSNPN and CDR2 SVGIG come from the germline V gene (reference sequence). This CDR3 region has 16 residues. With V trimmed by 1 base and J by 2 bases, 8 bases remained unmatched. CDR3 loop: CAWSGQQGLGNQPQHF. CDR3 DNA sequence: TGTGCCTGGAGTGGGCAACAGGGGTTAGGCAATCAGCCCCAGCATTTT.

The genes are TRBV3-1 and TRBJ2-4; a possible D gene is TRBD2 (6 bases). The CDR3 consists of 14 residues. Trimming left V 3 bases short and J 3 bases short, with 9 bases between. The germline V gene has CDR1 LGHDT and CDR2 YNNKEL (reference sequence). Written as DNA, the CDR3 is TGTGCCAGCAGCCAGACTAGACTCAAAAACATTCAGTACTTC. Its translation: CASSQTRLKNIQYF.

The chain employs TRBV7-2 and TRBJ1-5, with unresolved D. The CDR3 sequence is 13 residues long. Germline V gene lookup returns CDR1 SGHTA and CDR2 FQGNSA. V was trimmed by 5 bases and J by 9 bases, leaving 14 bases between them. CDR3: CASSARPDRPQHF. CDR3 coding DNA: TGTGCCAGCAGCGCCCGACCAGATCGGCCCCAGCATTTT.

The V gene is TRBV6-2 or TRBV6-3, the J gene TRBJ2-1; 9 bases are a match to TRBD2. CDR1 MNHEY and CDR2 SVGEGT come from the germline V gene. The CDR3 spans 16 residues. V trimming: 2 bases; J trimming: 9 bases; junction bases outside the gene matches: 11. In nucleotides, the CDR3 is TGTGCCAGCAGTTACCCAGTTGGCGGGGGGGTTGGTGAGCAGTTCTTC. Protein sequence: CASSYPVGGGVGEQFF.

The chain links TRBV5-1 to TRBJ1-6; the D is unclear. The V gene lost 2 bases and the J gene lost 0 bases, with 9 bases spanning the gap. The germline V gene encodes CDR1 SGHRS and CDR2 YFSETQ. The CDR3 spans 16 residues. The CDR3 coding sequence is TGCGCCAGCAGCTTAACAGAAGGCTCCTATAATTCACCCCTCCACTTT. Translated: CASSLTEGSYNSPLHF.

This clonotype was counted a few times. The V call is TRBV7-2, the J call TRBJ2-3; D is undetermined. The length of the CDR3 is 13 residues. Trimming stripped 4 bases from V and 7 bases from J, with 12 bases between. From germline, CDR1 is SGHTA and CDR2 FQGNSA. CDR3 bases: TGTGCCAGCAGCTCCCCGTCATCAAATACGCAGTATTTT. It encodes CASSSPSSNTQYF.